The 22 T cell receptor beta chains in this list originate from one sample, sequenced in a study of shared clonotypes between healthy human individuals. Here immunoSEQ multiplex PCR was the method, and the copy in TCRdb shows in-frame clones only, minus some. This sample has over a million clones, with just under 99% found just once. Sequences were obtained from naive CD4+ T cells sorted from blood. Sample subset: CD45RA+ positively selected. The receptor set was obtained from a man aged 25 to 45 in good health.

This clone was detected once. The V call is TRBV15, the J call TRBJ1-4, with no clear D. In germline, CDR1 is LNHNV, CDR2 YYDKDF (reference sequence). The CDR3 consists of 13 residues. Trimming took off 2 bases at V and 8 bases at J, with 9 bases between the two ends. The DNA for the CDR3 is TGTGCCACCAGCAGAAGGCCCCCGGAAAAACTGTTTTTT. This translates into CATSRRPPEKLFF.

The rearrangement joins TRBV10-3 to TRBJ2-7; D uncertain. The CDR3 length is 13 residues. V was pared by 3 bases and J by 1 base, with 7 bases between. The germline CDR1 and CDR2 sequences are ENHRY and SYGVKD. The DNA of the CDR3 is TGTGCCATCAGTGATGACCTTTCCTACGAGCAGTACTTC. Its protein product is CAISDDLSYEQYF.

The chain carries TRBV2 and TRBJ1-2, with a tentative D call TRBD1 (6 bases). This CDR3 is 13 amino acids long. The germline gives CDR1 SNHLY, CDR2 FYNNEI. Trimming removed 7 bases from V and 6 bases from J, with 15 bases in between. This CDR3 is CASTGQRTDGYTF. As DNA, the CDR3 is TGTGCCAGCACGGGACAAAGAACCGATGGCTACACCTTC.

Notes on this clone: The same CDR3 arises from other DNA sequences in this sample as well. The chain combines TRBV29-1 with TRBJ2-1, with 7 nucleotides matching TRBD2. Losses at the gene ends were 6 bases for V and 0 bases for J; bases not matched to a gene: 5. Germline V gene sequence: CDR1 SQVTM, CDR2 ANQGSEA. This CDR3 contains 14 residues. The DNA of the CDR3 is TGCAGCGTGGGGGAGGGTAGCTCCTACAATGAGCAGTTCTTC. Translating gives CSVGEGSSYNEQFF.

This chain links TRBV5-1 with TRBJ2-2, with D maybe TRBD1 (5 bases). This CDR3 contains 14 residues. Germline loops: CDR1 SGHRS, CDR2 YFSETQ. The V end lost 8 bases, the J end lost 4 bases, and 15 bases lay between the germline ends. As DNA, the CDR3 is TGCGCCAGTGGGCGAGACAGTACCACCGGGGAGCTGTTTTTT. Translated, it gives CASGRDSTTGELFF.

This chain connects TRBV7-6 to TRBJ2-2, with no clear D. This CDR3 is 15 amino acids long. Germline V lookup: CDR1 SGHVS, CDR2 FNYEAQ. V lost 3 bases, J lost 8 bases, and 16 bases lay in between. CDR3: CASSFRPRATGELFF. The CDR3 nucleotides read TGTGCCAGCAGCTTCAGACCCCGGGCAACGGGGGAGCTGTTTTTT.

The chain joins TRBV19 to TRBJ1-5, with 12 bases matching TRBD1. J gave up 3 bases and V 6 bases, and 6 bases lay outside the gene matches. The CDR3 totals 16 residues. Looked up from germline, CDR1 is LNHDA and CDR2 is SQIVND (reference sequence). The CDR3: CASSSGDRGPNQPQHF. CDR3 in DNA: TGTGCCAGTAGCAGTGGGGACAGGGGGCCCAATCAGCCCCAGCATTTT.

This chain uses TRBV18 with TRBJ2-7, with D hard to call. This CDR3 is 15 amino acids long. Germline V lookup: CDR1 KGHSH, CDR2 LQKENI. The ends were cut back, 1 base at V and 3 bases at J, with 13 bases in the middle. The DNA of the CDR3 is TGTGCCAGCTCACCACAAGAAGGGTTGGGCTACGAGCAGTACTTC. This sequence encodes CASSPQEGLGYEQYF.

Regarding this clone: Additional DNA sequences in this sample encode the identical CDR3. The J gene is TRBJ1-1, the V gene TRBV29-1, with D unclear. Trimming cost V 4 bases and J 0 bases, with 9 bases left between them. This CDR3 spans 13 amino acids. From germline, CDR1 is SQVTM and CDR2 ANQGSEA. CDR3 sequence (DNA): TGCAGCGTTGTTGGGCGGATGAACACTGAAGCTTTCTTT. It codes for CSVVGRMNTEAFF.

This sequence joins TRBV9 and TRBJ1-2; no reliable D call. Trimming removed 2 bases from V and 5 bases from J, with 13 bases in between. This CDR3 is built from 14 residues. Germline V gene data show CDR1 as SGDLS and CDR2 as YYNGEE. As DNA, the CDR3 is TGTGCCAGCAGCGTCGGTGGGGAGGGATATGGCTACACCTTC. Translation gives CASSVGGEGYGYTF.

V is TRBV28 and J is TRBJ2-2, with 10 bases identical to TRBD1. V lost 4 bases and J lost 7; bases outside the gene matches: 3. The CDR3 contains 14 residues. Germline-derived CDR1 and CDR2 are MDHEN and SYDVKM. The chain's CDR3 is CASSSGQGFGELFF. The CDR3 nucleotides are TGTGCCAGCAGTTCGGGACAGGGGTTCGGGGAGCTGTTTTTT.

This chain links TRBV28 with TRBJ2-5, with D possibly matching TRBD2 (6 bases). V lost 6 bases, J lost 2 bases, and 13 bases lay in between. CDR3 length equals 14 residues. The germline V gene encodes CDR1 MDHEN and CDR2 SYDVKM. The CDR3 here is CASSVAEWQETQYF. In DNA form, the CDR3 reads TGTGCCAGCAGCGTAGCGGAATGGCAAGAGACCCAGTACTTC.

The chain couples TRBV10-3 to TRBJ2-1; D call uncertain. Germline CDR1 ENHRY, CDR2 SYGVKD. Trimming removed 4 bases from V and 0 bases from J, with 13 bases in between. The length of the CDR3 is 16 residues. The CDR3 DNA sequence: TGTGCCATCAGTGCCAAAGAAGTAAGCTCCTACAATGAGCAGTTCTTC. This gives the protein CAISAKEVSSYNEQFF.

This chain connects TRBV11-2 to TRBJ2-7; the match to TRBD2 covers 12 bases. J gave up 3 bases and V 3 bases, and 3 bases lay outside the gene matches. CDR1 is SGHAT and CDR2 is FQNNGV in the germline V gene. The CDR3 covers 15 residues. CDR3 protein: CASSFRTSGIYEQYF. The CDR3 bases are TGTGCCAGCAGCTTCCGGACTAGCGGGATCTACGAGCAGTACTTC. The variable domain in full, with the rest retrieved from reference TRBV11-2 and TRBJ2-7, is EAGVAQSPRYKIIEKRQSVAFWCNPISGHATLYWYQQILGQGPKLLIQFQNNGVVDDSQLPKDRFSAERLKGVDSTLKIQPAKLEDSAVYLCASSFRTSGIYEQYFGPGTRLTVT.

J is TRBJ2-7 and V is TRBV27; 9 positions match TRBD1. V trimming: 5 bases; J trimming: 4 bases; junction bases outside the gene matches: 15. The CDR3 covers 17 residues. The germline gives CDR1 MNHEY, CDR2 SMNVEV (reference sequence). Written as DNA, the CDR3 is TGTGCCAGCAGTCACTCTGCAGTGGGACAGGGTAGTTACGAGCAGTACTTC. It yields the protein CASSHSAVGQGSYEQYF.

The chain links TRBV2 to TRBJ1-2; D gene uncertain. V dropped 4 bases and J dropped 6 bases, with 18 bases sitting between them. CDR3 size: 15 residues. Germline CDR1 and CDR2: SNHLY and FYNNEI. DNA of the CDR3: TGTGCCAGCAGTGTAGTCGTGAACGGATACAATGGCTACACCTTC. This sequence encodes CASSVVVNGYNGYTF. Looking up the rest from reference TRBV2 and TRBJ1-2 gives the full variable domain: EPEVTQTPSHQVTQMGQEVILRCVPISNHLYFYWYRQILGQKVEFLVSFYNNEISEKSEIFDDQFSVERPDGSNFTLKIRSTKLEDSAMYFCASSVVVNGYNGYTFGSGTRLTVV.

V gene TRBV5-1 combines with J gene TRBJ2-2; D is uncertain. Germline CDR1 and CDR2: SGHRS and YFSETQ. This CDR3 has 14 amino acids. Trimming removed 0 bases at V and 4 bases at J, with 7 bases between. The chain's CDR3 is CASSLALFTGELFF. DNA for the CDR3: TGCGCCAGCAGCTTGGCTCTATTCACCGGGGAGCTGTTTTTT.

The chain carries TRBV7-2 and TRBJ1-5, with D uncertain. This CDR3 region has 14 residues. Trimming shortened V by 5 bases and J by 1 base, and 9 bases separated the two germline ends. The germline V gene encodes CDR1 SGHTA and CDR2 FQGNSA. CDR3 in DNA: TGTGCCAGCAGCCCTAGAATGAGCAATCAGCCCCAGCATTTT. Protein sequence: CASSPRMSNQPQHF.

The rearrangement links TRBV5-4 to TRBJ1-1, with D maybe TRBD1 (5 bases). CDR1 is SGHNT and CDR2 is YYREEE in the germline V gene (reference sequence). V was clipped by 9 bases and J by 3 bases, with 18 bases between them. This CDR3 has 14 amino acids. The CDR3 DNA follows: TGTGCCACCAGTAGAGGGGCTCGGGACACTGAAGCTTTCTTT. Amino acids: CATSRGARDTEAFF.

In nucleotides, the CDR3 is TGCAGCGTTGGGGACAGGGAGAGCTCTGGGGCCAACGTCCTGACTTTC. Residues: CSVGDRESSGANVLTF. The V call is TRBV29-1, the J call TRBJ2-6, with 9 bases aligning to TRBD1. Germline CDR1 is SQVTM and CDR2 is ANQGSEA. CDR3 size: 16 residues. J gave up 0 bases and V 4 bases, and 4 bases lay outside the gene matches. The full variable domain, its missing parts supplied by reference TRBV29-1 and TRBJ2-6, is SAVISQKPSRDICQRGTSLTIQCQVDSQVTMMFWYRQQPGQSLTLIATANQGSEATYESGFVIDKFPISRPNLTFSTLTVSNMSPEDSSIYLCSVGDRESSGANVLTFGAGSRLTVL.

The count of this clone is one. Other DNA sequences in this sample translate to the same CDR3. This rearrangement joins TRBV18 to TRBJ1-5; D possibly corresponds to TRBD1 (6 bases). V gave up 6 bases and J gave up 5 bases, with 11 bases separating them. The CDR3 extends over 13 amino acids. CDR1 is KGHSH and CDR2 is LQKENI in the germline V gene. The CDR3 protein is CASSPNRDQPQHF. The CDR3 nucleotides read TGTGCCAGCTCTCCCAACAGGGATCAGCCCCAGCATTTT.

This chain links TRBV5-4 with TRBJ1-1; 8 nucleotides line up with TRBD1. V shed 0 bases, J shed 5 bases, and the junction held 6 bases outside the gene matches. The germline CDR1 and CDR2 sequences are SGHNT and YYREEE (reference sequence). The CDR3 is 15 amino acids. CDR3 region: CASSLADRGRTEAFF. The CDR3 DNA reads as TGTGCCAGCAGCTTGGCTGACAGGGGTCGGACTGAAGCTTTCTTT.